Each of the 14 T cell receptor beta chains below was sequenced from the same sample in a study of blood T cell repertoires in COVID-19. The table came from immunoSEQ multiplex PCR; TCRdb's copy has only in-frame clones and leaves some out. The sample gives hundreds of thousands of clones, around nine tenths of which show up once; under 3% is in the top ten. The sequenced sample consisted of peripheral blood. The receptors derive from a human donor in a cohort sampled during active COVID-19.

This chain connects TRBV30 to TRBJ1-4; D gene ambiguous. Trimming shortened V by 4 bases and J by 8 bases, and 17 bases separated the two germline ends. The CDR3 is 14 residues long. Germline loops: CDR1 GTSNPN, CDR2 SVGIG (reference sequence). The DNA for the CDR3 is TGTGCCTGGACGTCGGGCAGGAGCGGCGAAAAACTGTTTTTT. Translated: CAWTSGRSGEKLFF.

The J gene is TRBJ1-3, the V gene TRBV27; 8 nucleotides align to TRBD1. CDR1 and CDR2 (germline): MNHEY, SMNVEV (reference sequence). Trimming took 3 bases from V and 3 from J; bases not matched to a gene: 13. The CDR3 is 18 amino acids. The CDR3 sequence is CASSLRRGPPFRGNTIYF. The DNA for the CDR3 is TGTGCCAGCAGTTTGCGCAGGGGGCCACCGTTTCGTGGAAACACCATATATTTT.

This clone was detected a few times. The CDR3 region has the DNA TGTGCCAGCAGTGCGCAACAGGGGAATCAGCCCCAGCATTTT. This codes for CASSAQQGNQPQHF. This chain links TRBV2 with TRBJ1-5; 7 nucleotides align to TRBD1. V dropped 4 bases and J dropped 4; count of bases not matched to a gene: 4. In germline, CDR1 is SNHLY, CDR2 FYNNEI. CDR3 length equals 14 residues.

The table lists this clone with a few counts. J is TRBJ2-7 and V is TRBV6-5; 9 bases are a match to TRBD1. After removal of 7 bases from V and 2 bases from J, the junction contained 9 bases not matched to a gene. CDR3 length: 15 amino acids. The germline V gene has CDR1 MNHEY and CDR2 SVGAGI. CDR3 nucleotides: TGTGCCAGCACCCGCGGGACAGGGCTTCCCTACGAGCAGTACTTC. Its translation is CASTRGTGLPYEQYF.

This chain uses TRBV3-1 (or the pseudogene TRBV3-2) with TRBJ2-1; the match to TRBD1 covers 7 bases. Germline CDR1 LGHDT, CDR2 YNNKEL (reference sequence). The length of the CDR3 is 15 residues. The V segment lost 4 bases and the J segment 6 bases; nucleotides outside the gene matches: 9. The CDR3 DNA follows: TGTGCCAGCAGCCGGCCCGGGACAGCCTTCAATGAGCAGTTCTTC. Amino acid sequence: CASSRPGTAFNEQFF.

This chain joins TRBV30 and TRBJ2-7; TRBD2 might be the D (7 bases). The V end was cut by 4 bases, the J end by 7 bases, with 14 bases between. Germline V gene data show CDR1 as GTSNPN and CDR2 as SVGIG (reference sequence). The CDR3 is 12 amino acids. The CDR3 sequence: CAWKAGAWEQYF. The CDR3 DNA sequence: TGTGCCTGGAAGGCGGGGGCCTGGGAGCAGTACTTC.

The chain employs TRBV11-2 and TRBJ2-7; a possible D gene is TRBD1 (6 bases). Germline V gene sequence: CDR1 SGHAT, CDR2 FQNNGV. V was clipped by 4 bases and J by 1 base, with 17 bases between them. CDR3 length equals 16 residues. CDR3 nucleotides: TGTGCCAGCAGCTCTAAGGGGGTTAGGTCGTCCTACGAGCAGTACTTC. As protein: CASSSKGVRSSYEQYF.

The rearrangement uses TRBV9 and TRBJ2-3, with 16 positions matching TRBD2. Germline CDR1 SGDLS, CDR2 YYNGEE. V was clipped by 0 bases and J by 5 bases; unmatched bases: 3. This CDR3 has 17 amino acids. For the CDR3, the DNA is TGTGCCAGCAGCGTAGAGGGACTAGCGGGAGGGAGAGATACGCAGTATTTT. This sequence encodes CASSVEGLAGGRDTQYF.

V is TRBV7-8 and J is TRBJ2-4; D is ambiguous. V was cut by 2 bases and J by 0 bases, with 11 bases left in between. The germline CDR1 and CDR2 sequences are SGHVS and FQNEAQ. This CDR3 is 16 amino acids long. In nucleotides, the CDR3 is TGTGCCAGCAGCTTAATCCTGCCAGAAGCCAAAAACATTCAGTACTTC. It translates to CASSLILPEAKNIQYF.

V usage is TRBV7-2 and J usage is TRBJ2-7, with D perhaps TRBD2 (5 bases). The CDR3 contains 16 residues. V lost 1 base to trimming and J lost 4 bases, with 17 bases between them. Germline CDR1 is SGHTA and CDR2 is FQGNSA. CDR3 bases: TGTGCCAGCAGCTTAGGCCCACAGAGGGTCGGTTACGAGCAGTACTTC. It specifies CASSLGPQRVGYEQYF. Using reference TRBV7-2 and TRBJ2-7 for the parts outside the CDR3, the full variable domain is GAGVSQSPSNKVTEKGKDVELRCDPISGHTALYWYRQSLGQGLEFLIYFQGNSAPDKSGLPSDRFSAERTGGSVSTLTIQRTQQEDSAVYLCASSLGPQRVGYEQYFGPGTRLTVT.

This rearrangement joins TRBV5-8 to TRBJ1-2; no clear D. This CDR3 contains 13 residues. The germline V and J ends were trimmed by 5 bases and 9 bases, with 17 bases remaining between them. CDR1 is SGHTS, CDR2 YDEGEE, per germline. For the CDR3, the DNA is TGTGCCAGCAGGAAGCCCCCCCTGGTGAGCTACACCTTC. This gives the protein CASRKPPLVSYTF.

The CDR3 sequence: CASSKGQGRRTGELFF. In DNA, the CDR3 is TGTGCCAGCAGCAAAGGCCAGGGGCGTCGGACCGGGGAGCTGTTTTTT. The V gene is TRBV21-1, the J gene TRBJ2-2; the D call of TRBD1 is as the table states it, not checked on the DNA. TRBV21-1 is annotated as a pseudogene. This CDR3 is 16 amino acids long.

The chain employs TRBV19 and TRBJ1-1; 7 bases are shared with TRBD1. V was clipped by 2 bases and J by 0 bases; unmatched bases: 12. The CDR3 has 18 residues. CDR1 and CDR2 from the germline V gene are LNHDA and SQIVND (reference sequence). The CDR3 DNA follows: TGTGCCAGTAGTATACCGTCCCGACAGGGAAGAATGAACACTGAAGCTTTCTTT. The encoded protein is CASSIPSRQGRMNTEAFF.

The rearrangement joins TRBV10-1 to TRBJ2-7, with 8 bases fitting TRBD1. The germline gives CDR1 WNHNN, CDR2 SYGVQD (reference sequence). J was trimmed by 0 bases and V by 6 bases; bases with no gene match: 7. The CDR3 covers 15 residues. The chain's CDR3 is CASSTRDRFSYEQYF. For the CDR3, the DNA is TGCGCCAGCAGCACCCGGGACAGGTTCTCCTACGAGCAGTACTTC.